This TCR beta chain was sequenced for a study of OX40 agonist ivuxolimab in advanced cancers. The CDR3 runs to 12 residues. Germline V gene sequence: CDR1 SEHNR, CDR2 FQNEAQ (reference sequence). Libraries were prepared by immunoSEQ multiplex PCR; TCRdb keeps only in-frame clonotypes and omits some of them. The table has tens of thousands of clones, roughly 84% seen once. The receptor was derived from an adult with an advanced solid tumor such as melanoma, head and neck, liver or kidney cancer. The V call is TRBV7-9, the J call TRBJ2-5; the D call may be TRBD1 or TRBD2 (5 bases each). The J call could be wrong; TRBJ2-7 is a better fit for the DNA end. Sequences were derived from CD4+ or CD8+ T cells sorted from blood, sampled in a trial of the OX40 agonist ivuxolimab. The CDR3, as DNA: TGTGCCAGCAGCGTCCGGGACCTCGAGCAGTACTTC. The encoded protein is CASSVRDLEQYF.